Listed below are T cell receptor beta chains from one sample, sequenced in a study of graft-versus-host responses after intestinal transplantation. Which antigens these TCRs recognize remains unknown. Generated by immunoSEQ multiplex PCR, the TCRdb table keeps only in-frame clones and is missing some. The sample holds about 110,000 clones; approximately 93% are singletons and the top ten take 1% to 1.5%. Sequencing was performed on unstimulated CD8+ T cells sorted from spleen or lymph node cells, taken before transplant. The receptors were gathered from a human donor who was the organ donor for an intestinal transplant. Each CDR3 is given with its conserved first and last residue. The order of the fields is clone size, V gene, J gene, D gene, CDR3 DNA, CDR3 protein. D genes are given only for firm matches. Size tells how often a clone was seen (once, few, many) or the class of an expanded clone, and some rows leave it out.

.	TRBV19	TRBJ2-1	TRBD2	TGTGCCAGTAGTATAGTAGAAACTAGCGGGAGTGGGCAGTTCTTC	CASSIVETSGSGQFF
.	TRBV7-9	TRBJ1-6	.	TGTGCCAGCAGCCCCAGTGGGCGGTTCAGCTCCTATAATTCACCCCTCCACTTT	CASSPSGRFSSYNSPLHF
.	TRBV5-8	TRBJ1-5	TRBD1	TGTGCCAGCAGCGTAACGACAGGGGGCTATCAGCCCCAGCATTTT	CASSVTTGGYQPQHF
.	TRBV6-4	TRBJ2-2	TRBD1	TGTGCCAGCAACCAGGTGGCAGGGGGCGACACCGGGGAGCTGTTTTTT	CASNQVAGGDTGELFF
few	TRBV5-8	TRBJ2-2	.	TGTGCCAGCAGCTTAGTAGCGAACACCGGGGAGCTGTTTTTT	CASSLVANTGELFF
.	TRBV7-9	TRBJ2-7	TRBD1	TGTGCCAGCAGCTCTTCGTCCCGGGACAGGGGGGCAGCCTACGAGCAGTACTTC	CASSSSSRDRGAAYEQYF
.	TRBV5-4	TRBJ2-7	TRBD1	TGTGCCAGCCCAGGGGACAGGGGAACCTACGAGCAGTACTTC	CASPGDRGTYEQYF
.	TRBV30	TRBJ2-7	TRBD2	TGTGCCTGGAGCCCTAATGGACTAGCGACCTACGAGCAGTACTTC	CAWSPNGLATYEQYF
.	TRBV4-2	TRBJ2-3	.	TGTGCCAGCAGCCGTGAGGAGGGGGATACGCAGTATTTT	CASSREEGDTQYF
.	TRBV6-1	TRBJ2-1	TRBD2	TGTGCCGGTGCGCGGGGGAACAATGAGCAGTTCTTC	CAGARGNNEQFF
once	TRBV10-3	TRBJ2-1	.	TGTGCCATTCTCTCCTACAATGAGCAGTTCTTC	CAILSYNEQFF
.	TRBV7-9	TRBJ1-5	.	TGTGCCAGCAGCACCTTGAGTCAGCCCCAGCATTTT	CASSTLSQPQHF
.	TRBV18	TRBJ2-7	.	TGTGCCAGCTCAGAACAGGGATATGGCGCCTACGAGCAGTACTTC	CASSEQGYGAYEQYF
few	TRBV7-2	TRBJ2-5	.	TGTGCCAGCAGCTCTGCGCAGGCGGCAGAGACCCAGTACTTC	CASSSAQAAETQYF
.	TRBV6-1	TRBJ2-1	TRBD2	TGTGCCAGCAGTGAATCTGCGACTAGCGGGTTCAATGAGCAGTTCTTC	CASSESATSGFNEQFF
.	TRBV7-9	TRBJ2-3	TRBD2	TGTGCCAGCAGCTCCAACGGGGACTATTCCCCAGATACGCAGTATTTT	CASSSNGDYSPDTQYF
.	TRBV7-9	TRBJ2-1	.	TGTGCCAGCAGCTTTGGGGGCGCAGGCTACAATGAGCAGTTCTTC	CASSFGGAGYNEQFF
once	TRBV27	TRBJ2-1	TRBD2	TGTGCCAGCAGTCCCCCGACTAGCGGGAGGTACAATGAGCAGTTCTTC	CASSPPTSGRYNEQFF
.	TRBV2	TRBJ2-7	.	TGTGCCAGCAGGTCGAGCGGATCCTACGAGCAGTACTTC	CASRSSGSYEQYF
.	TRBV4-3	TRBJ1-2	.	TGCGCCAGCAGCCCAAGCCGGGACGGAGGATATGGCTACACCTTC	CASSPSRDGGYGYTF
.	TRBV18	TRBJ2-5	.	TGTGCCAGCTCACCACCTCACAGACACCAAGAGACCCAGTACTTC	CASSPPHRHQETQYF
.	TRBV7-9	TRBJ2-4	.	TGTGCCAGCAGCTTAGTAGGGCCCAGGGGTTTACAAAACATTCAGTACTTC	CASSLVGPRGLQNIQYF
few	TRBV6-1	TRBJ1-1	.	TGTGCCAGCAGTGAAGCGAGAGGGTGGAGGAACACTGAAGCTTTCTTT	CASSEARGWRNTEAFF
.	TRBV4-1	TRBJ2-1	TRBD2	TGCGCCAGCAGCCTACGACTAGCGGGAGTGACCTACAATGAGCAGTTCTTC	CASSLRLAGVTYNEQFF
.	TRBV5-5	TRBJ2-7	.	TGTGCCAGCAGCTTGTTATGGGGTGTCTACGAGCAGTACTTC	CASSLLWGVYEQYF
.	TRBV29-1	TRBJ1-2	.	TGCAGCGTTGAGAGGCGGGGAATCGACTATGGCTACACCTTC	CSVERRGIDYGYTF
.	TRBV11-1	TRBJ2-7	.	TGTGCCAGCAGCTCGGGACACCAGTCCTACGAGCAGTACTTC	CASSSGHQSYEQYF
once	TRBV28	TRBJ2-7	.	TGTGCCAGCAGTTTAGGGGGCTACGAGCAGTACTTC	CASSLGGYEQYF
.	TRBV5-4	TRBJ2-1	TRBD2	TGTGCCAGCAGCTTAAAGCGGGAGAGCTACAATGAGCAGTTCTTC	CASSLKRESYNEQFF
once	TRBV6-5	TRBJ2-1	TRBD1	TGTGCCAGCAGTTCCGACAGGGGGCAAGACAATGAGCAGTTCTTC	CASSSDRGQDNEQFF
.	TRBV4-1	TRBJ2-7	.	TGCGCCAGCAGCCAAGTGTTTGTGGGCTCCTACGAGCAGTACTTC	CASSQVFVGSYEQYF
.	TRBV9	TRBJ1-3	TRBD1	TGTGCCAGCGACAGTGGGGACAGCTCTGGAAACACCATATATTTT	CASDSGDSSGNTIYF
.	TRBV6-1	TRBJ1-1	.	TGTGCCAGCAGTGAATGGGGAGGGGGGAACACTGAAGCTTTCTTT	CASSEWGGGNTEAFF
.	TRBV28	TRBJ1-1	.	TGTGCCAGCAGTTTAAGACTCCTTAAGAACACTGAAGCTTTCTTT	CASSLRLLKNTEAFF
.	TRBV4-3	TRBJ2-3	TRBD2	TGCGCCAGCAGCCCTACAATGGGACTAGCGAAATATACCGACACAGATACGCAGTATTTT	CASSPTMGLAKYTDTDTQYF
.	TRBV9	TRBJ2-7	TRBD1	TGTGCCAGCAGCGTAGGGACAGGGGTTTACGAGCAGTACTTC	CASSVGTGVYEQYF
few	TRBV7-2	TRBJ1-1	.	TGTGCCAGCAGCTTAGGGGGGGGCACTGAAGCTTTCTTT	CASSLGGGTEAFF
.	TRBV4-1	TRBJ2-1	TRBD1	TGCGCCAGCAGACACCACAGGGGTTCCTACAATGAGCAGTTCTTC	CASRHHRGSYNEQFF
.	TRBV5-6	TRBJ2-7	TRBD2	TGTGCCAGCAGACTAGCGGGAGCCTACGAGCAGTACTTC	CASRLAGAYEQYF
.	TRBV7-8	TRBJ1-5	TRBD1	TGTGCCAGCAGCTACACCCGGGACAGGGGCAATCAGCCCCAGCATTTT	CASSYTRDRGNQPQHF
.	TRBV27	TRBJ2-7	TRBD2	TGTGCCAGCAGAAGCGGGAGGGCCCCCGAGCAGTACTTC	CASRSGRAPEQYF
.	TRBV13	TRBJ2-7	.	TGTGCCAGCAGCTTAGGCCTCGGGCAGCAGTACTTC	CASSLGLGQQYF
.	TRBV7-8	TRBJ1-1	.	TGTGCCAGCAAGGGGGATGACACTGAAGCTTTCTTT	CASKGDDTEAFF
.	TRBV7-8	TRBJ2-3	TRBD2	TGTGCCAGCAGTCGGGACGGTTCAGGCGGGAGGAATACAGATACGCAGTATTTT	CASSRDGSGGRNTDTQYF